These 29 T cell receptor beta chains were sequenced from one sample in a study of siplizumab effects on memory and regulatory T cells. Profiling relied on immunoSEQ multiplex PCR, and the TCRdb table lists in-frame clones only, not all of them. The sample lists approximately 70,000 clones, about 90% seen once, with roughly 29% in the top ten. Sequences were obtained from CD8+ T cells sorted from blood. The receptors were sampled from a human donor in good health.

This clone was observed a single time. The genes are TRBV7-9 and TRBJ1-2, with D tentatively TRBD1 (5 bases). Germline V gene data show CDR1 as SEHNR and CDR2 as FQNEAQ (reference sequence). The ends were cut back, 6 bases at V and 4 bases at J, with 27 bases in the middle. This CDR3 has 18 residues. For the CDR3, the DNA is TGTGCCAGCAGGGCCGCGCCGGGACGGACGCCTTCAAGCTATGGCTACACCTTC. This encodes CASRAAPGRTPSSYGYTF.

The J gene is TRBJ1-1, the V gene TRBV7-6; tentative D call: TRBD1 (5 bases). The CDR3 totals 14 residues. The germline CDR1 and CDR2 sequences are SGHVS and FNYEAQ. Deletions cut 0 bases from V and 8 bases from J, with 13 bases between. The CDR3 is CASSLALGAGEAFF. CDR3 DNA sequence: TGTGCCAGCAGCTTAGCGCTCGGGGCAGGCGAAGCTTTCTTT. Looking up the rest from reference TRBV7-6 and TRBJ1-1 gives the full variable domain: GAGVSQSPRYKVTKRGQDVALRCDPISGHVSLYWYRQALGQGPEFLTYFNYEAQQDKSGLPNDRFSAERPEGSISTLTIQRTEQRDSAMYRCASSLALGAGEAFFGQGTRLTVV.

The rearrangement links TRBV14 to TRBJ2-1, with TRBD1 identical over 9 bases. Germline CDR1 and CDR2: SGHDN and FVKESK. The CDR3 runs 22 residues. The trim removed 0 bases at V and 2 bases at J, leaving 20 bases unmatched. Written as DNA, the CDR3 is TGTGCCAGCAGCCAAGATTCAGGGTTTGGGACAGGGCAATTGGGAACCTACAATGAGCAGTTCTTC. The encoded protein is CASSQDSGFGTGQLGTYNEQFF.

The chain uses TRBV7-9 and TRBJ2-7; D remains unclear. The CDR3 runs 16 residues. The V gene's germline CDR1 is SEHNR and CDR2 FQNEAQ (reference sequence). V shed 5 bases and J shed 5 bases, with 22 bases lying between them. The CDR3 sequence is CASSTHFGLTANEQYF. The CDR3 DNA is TGTGCCAGCAGCACCCATTTTGGGCTCACGGCGAACGAGCAGTACTTC.

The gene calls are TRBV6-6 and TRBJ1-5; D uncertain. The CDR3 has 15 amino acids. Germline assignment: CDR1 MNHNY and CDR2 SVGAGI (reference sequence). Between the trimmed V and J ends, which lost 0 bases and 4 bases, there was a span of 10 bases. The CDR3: CASSYSSQENQPQHF. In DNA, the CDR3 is TGTGCCAGCAGTTACTCCTCGCAGGAGAATCAGCCCCAGCATTTT.

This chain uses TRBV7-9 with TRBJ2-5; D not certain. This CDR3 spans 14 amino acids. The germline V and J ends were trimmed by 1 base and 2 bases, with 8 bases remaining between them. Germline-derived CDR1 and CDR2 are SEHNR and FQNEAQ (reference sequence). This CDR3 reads CASSLELIQETQYF. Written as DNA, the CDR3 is TGTGCCAGCAGCTTAGAACTAATACAAGAGACCCAGTACTTC.

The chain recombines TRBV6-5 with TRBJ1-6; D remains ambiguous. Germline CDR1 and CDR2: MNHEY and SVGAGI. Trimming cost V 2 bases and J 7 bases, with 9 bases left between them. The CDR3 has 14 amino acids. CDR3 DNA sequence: TGTGCCAGCAGTTACGAGCAAAGCAATTCACCCCTCCACTTT. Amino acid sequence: CASSYEQSNSPLHF.

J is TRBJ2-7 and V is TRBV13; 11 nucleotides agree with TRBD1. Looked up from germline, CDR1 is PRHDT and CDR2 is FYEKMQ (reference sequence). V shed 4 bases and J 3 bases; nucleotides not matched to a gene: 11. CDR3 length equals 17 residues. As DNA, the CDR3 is TGTGCCAGCAGCTCAACCCCCGGGACAGGGGGAGGCTACGAGCAGTACTTC. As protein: CASSSTPGTGGGYEQYF. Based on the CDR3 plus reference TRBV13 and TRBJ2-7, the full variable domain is AAGVIQSPRHLIKEKRETATLKCYPIPRHDTVYWYQQGPGQDPQFLISFYEKMQSDKGSIPDRFSAQQFSDYHSELNMSSLELGDSALYFCASSSTPGTGGGYEQYFGPGTRLTVT.

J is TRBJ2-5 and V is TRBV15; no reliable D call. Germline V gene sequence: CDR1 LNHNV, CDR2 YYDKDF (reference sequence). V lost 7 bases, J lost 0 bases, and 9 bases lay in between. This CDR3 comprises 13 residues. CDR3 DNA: TGTGCCACCACTGGACCAAACCAAGAGACCCAGTACTTC. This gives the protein CATTGPNQETQYF.

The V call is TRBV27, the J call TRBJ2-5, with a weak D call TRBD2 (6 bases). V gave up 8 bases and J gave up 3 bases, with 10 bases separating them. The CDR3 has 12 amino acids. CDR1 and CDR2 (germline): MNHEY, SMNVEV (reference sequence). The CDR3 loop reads CASGGRKETQYF. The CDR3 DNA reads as TGTGCCAGCGGGGGGAGGAAAGAGACCCAGTACTTC.

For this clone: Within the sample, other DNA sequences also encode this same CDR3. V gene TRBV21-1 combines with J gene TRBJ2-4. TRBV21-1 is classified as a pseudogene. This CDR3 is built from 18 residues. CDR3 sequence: CASSTDREGSDTKNIQYF. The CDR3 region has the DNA TGTGCCAGCAGCACCGACAGGGAGGGGAGCGATACCAAAAACATTCAGTACTTC.

The CDR3 DNA sequence: TGTGCCAGCAGCTTAGACAGGGTTGCTGCGGAGACCCAGTACTTC. Translating it yields CASSLDRVAAETQYF. This chain joins TRBV7-9 and TRBJ2-5, with D possibly being TRBD1 (6 bases). Trimming took off 1 base at V and 5 bases at J, with 14 bases between the two ends. There are 15 residues in the CDR3. Per germline, CDR1 SEHNR and CDR2 FQNEAQ (reference sequence).

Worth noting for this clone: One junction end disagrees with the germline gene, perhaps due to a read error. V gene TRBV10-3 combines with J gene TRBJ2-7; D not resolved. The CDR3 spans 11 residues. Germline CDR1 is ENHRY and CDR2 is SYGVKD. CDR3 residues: CASSYPPEQYF. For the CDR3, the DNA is TGTGCCAGCAGTTACCCCCCCGAGCAGTACTTC.

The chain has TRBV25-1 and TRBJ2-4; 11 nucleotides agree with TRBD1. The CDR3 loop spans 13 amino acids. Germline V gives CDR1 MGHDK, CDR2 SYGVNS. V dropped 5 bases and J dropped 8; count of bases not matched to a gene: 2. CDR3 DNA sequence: TGTGCCAGCAGTCTGGGACAGGGGGACATTCAGTACTTC. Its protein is CASSLGQGDIQYF.

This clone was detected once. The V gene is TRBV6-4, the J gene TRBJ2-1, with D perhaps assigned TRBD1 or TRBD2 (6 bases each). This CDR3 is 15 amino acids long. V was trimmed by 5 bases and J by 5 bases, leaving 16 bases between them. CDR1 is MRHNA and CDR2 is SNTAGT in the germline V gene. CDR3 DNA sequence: TGTGCCAGCAGTCCAATTATGGGGGGCGACAATGAGCAGTTCTTC. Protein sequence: CASSPIMGGDNEQFF.

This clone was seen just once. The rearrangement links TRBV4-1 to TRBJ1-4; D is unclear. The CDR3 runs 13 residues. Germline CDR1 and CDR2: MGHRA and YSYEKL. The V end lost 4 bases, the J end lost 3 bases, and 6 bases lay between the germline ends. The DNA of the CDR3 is TGCGCCAGCAGCCTCGGAGCTAATGAAAAACTGTTTTTT. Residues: CASSLGANEKLFF.

CDR3 nucleotides: TGTGCCAGTAGTATCCGGGACAGCCCTACCCGGGAGCAGTACTTC. It encodes CASSIRDSPTREQYF. This chain links TRBV19 with TRBJ2-7, with 7 bases identical to TRBD1. The V gene end was trimmed by 3 bases and the J gene end by 7 bases; junction bases not matched to a gene: 12. The CDR3 has 15 residues. Germline V gene data show CDR1 as LNHDA and CDR2 as SQIVND (reference sequence).

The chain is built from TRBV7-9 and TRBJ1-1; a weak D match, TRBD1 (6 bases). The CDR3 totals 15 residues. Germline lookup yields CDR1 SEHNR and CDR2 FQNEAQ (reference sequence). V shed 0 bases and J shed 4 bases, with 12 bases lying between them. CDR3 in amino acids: CASSLAGGPGTEAFF. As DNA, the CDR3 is TGTGCCAGCAGCTTAGCTGGGGGGCCGGGCACTGAAGCTTTCTTT.

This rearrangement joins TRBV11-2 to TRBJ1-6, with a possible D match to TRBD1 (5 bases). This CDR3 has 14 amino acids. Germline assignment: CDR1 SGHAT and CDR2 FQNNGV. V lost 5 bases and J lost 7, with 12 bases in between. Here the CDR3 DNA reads TGTGCCAGCAGCGCCGTGGCAGGGAATTCACCCCTCCACTTT. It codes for CASSAVAGNSPLHF.

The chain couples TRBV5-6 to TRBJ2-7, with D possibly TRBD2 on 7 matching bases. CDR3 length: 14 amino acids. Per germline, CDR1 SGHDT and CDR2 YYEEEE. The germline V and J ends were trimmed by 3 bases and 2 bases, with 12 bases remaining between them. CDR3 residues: CASSWGGRAYEQYF. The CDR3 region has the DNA TGTGCCAGCAGCTGGGGGGGGCGAGCCTACGAGCAGTACTTC.

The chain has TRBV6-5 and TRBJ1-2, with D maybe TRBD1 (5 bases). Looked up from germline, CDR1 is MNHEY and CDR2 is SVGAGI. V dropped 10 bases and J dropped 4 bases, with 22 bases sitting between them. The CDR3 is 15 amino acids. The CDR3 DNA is TGTGCCACCCTACCCCGGGGGGAAAGGGTCTATGGCTACACCTTC. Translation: CATLPRGERVYGYTF.

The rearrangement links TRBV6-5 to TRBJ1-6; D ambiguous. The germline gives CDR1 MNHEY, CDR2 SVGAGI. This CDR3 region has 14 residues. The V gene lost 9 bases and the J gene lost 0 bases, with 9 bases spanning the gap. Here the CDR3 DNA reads TGTGCCAGTGACGTGAGCTCCTATAATTCACCCCTCCACTTT. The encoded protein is CASDVSSYNSPLHF.

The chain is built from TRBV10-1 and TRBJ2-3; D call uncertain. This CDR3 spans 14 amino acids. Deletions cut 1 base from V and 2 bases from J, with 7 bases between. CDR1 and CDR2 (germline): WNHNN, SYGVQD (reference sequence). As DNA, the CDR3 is TGCGCCAGCAGTGAGTGGCGGACCACAGATACGCAGTATTTT. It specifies CASSEWRTTDTQYF.

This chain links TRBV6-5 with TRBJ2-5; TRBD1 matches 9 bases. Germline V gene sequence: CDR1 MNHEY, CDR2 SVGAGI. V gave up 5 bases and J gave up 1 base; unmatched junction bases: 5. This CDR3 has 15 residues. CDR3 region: CASSRQGGLQETQYF. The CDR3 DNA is TGTGCCAGCAGTCGACAGGGGGGTCTCCAAGAGACCCAGTACTTC.

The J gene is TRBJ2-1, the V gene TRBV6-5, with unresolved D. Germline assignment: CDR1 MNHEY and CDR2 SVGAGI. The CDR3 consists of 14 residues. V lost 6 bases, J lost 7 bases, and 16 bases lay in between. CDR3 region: CASRVLTMGNEQFF. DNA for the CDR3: TGTGCCAGCAGGGTACTAACCATGGGGAATGAGCAGTTCTTC.

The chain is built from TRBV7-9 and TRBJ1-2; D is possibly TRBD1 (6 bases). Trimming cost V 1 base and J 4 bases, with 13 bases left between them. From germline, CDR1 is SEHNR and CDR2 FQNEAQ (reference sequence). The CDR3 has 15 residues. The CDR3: CASSLGGEQGYGYTF. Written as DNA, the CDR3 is TGTGCCAGCAGCTTAGGCGGAGAACAGGGCTATGGCTACACCTTC.

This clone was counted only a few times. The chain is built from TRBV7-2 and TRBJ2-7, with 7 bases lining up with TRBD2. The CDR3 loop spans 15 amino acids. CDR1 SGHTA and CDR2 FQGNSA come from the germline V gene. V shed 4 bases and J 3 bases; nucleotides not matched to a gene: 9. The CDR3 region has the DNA TGTGCCAGCAGCTGGGACTACTCAAAACACTACGAGCAGTACTTC. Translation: CASSWDYSKHYEQYF.

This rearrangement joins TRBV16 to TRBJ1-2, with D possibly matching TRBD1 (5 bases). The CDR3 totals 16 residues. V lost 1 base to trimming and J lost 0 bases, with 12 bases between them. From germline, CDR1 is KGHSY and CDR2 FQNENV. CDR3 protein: CASSQLTVEPNYGYTF. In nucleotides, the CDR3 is TGTGCCAGCAGCCAATTGACAGTTGAGCCTAACTATGGCTACACCTTC.

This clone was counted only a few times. The CDR3 reads CASSRPDRDGYTF. CDR3 DNA sequence: TGTGCCAGTAGTAGACCCGACAGGGATGGCTACACCTTC. V and J are TRBV19 and TRBJ1-2; 7 nucleotides agree with TRBD1. CDR1 and CDR2 from the germline V gene are LNHDA and SQIVND (reference sequence). V gave up 4 bases and J gave up 6 bases; unmatched junction bases: 5. This CDR3 has 13 amino acids.